This TCR beta chain derives from a study of cytomegalovirus exposure and HLA in healthy donors. A remark on this clone: The target antigen is unknown.

PCR was performed using 60 Vbeta and 13 Jbeta primers. Produced via immunoSEQ multiplex PCR; TCRdb's table is partial and in-frame only. Of 110,000 or so clones listed, under 80% are singletons. The study, taken as a whole, reports: With DRB1 most and HLA-C fewest, TCR association rates differed between HLA loci in a later analysis.

There are 15 residues in the CDR3. V was pared by 1 base and J by 8 bases, with 8 bases of the junction left unmatched. Per the germline V gene, CDR1 is LNHNV and CDR2 is YYDKDF (reference sequence). Input material: PBMCs. The genes are TRBV15 and TRBJ1-1, with 9 bases lining up with TRBD1. The source is a woman in her 40s in good health and CMV-seropositive. The CDR3 DNA follows: TGTGCCACCAGCAGAGTTTTGTCCGGGACAGGGGAAGCTTTCTTT. It translates to CATSRVLSGTGEAFF.